A single sample gave rise to the 22 T cell receptor beta chains below, sequenced in a study of response to subunit inactivated influenza vaccine. TCRdb re-called the RT-PCR reads through MiXCR, storing one row per CDR3 protein. The sample consists of under 850,000 distinct CDR3 sequences, around a sixth of them appearing once. This specimen consisted of PBMCs from blood, obtained 5 to 6 days after vaccination. These receptors came from a man in his forties or fifties who received an inactivated influenza vaccine.

The chain has TRBV11-2 and TRBJ2-2; D unresolved. CDR1 is SGHAT and CDR2 is FQNNGV in the germline V gene. V lost 0 bases and J lost 0, with 5 bases in between. The CDR3 loop spans 15 amino acids. CDR3 region: CASSLDFANTGELFF. The CDR3 region has the DNA TGTGCCAGCAGCTTAGATTTTGCGAACACCGGGGAGCTGTTTTTT.

This chain links TRBV5-6 with TRBJ2-1; possibly TRBD1 or TRBD2 for D (5 bases each). The germline V gene encodes CDR1 SGHDT and CDR2 YYEEEE. This CDR3 has 14 amino acids. The V gene lost 4 bases and the J gene lost 8 bases, with 16 bases spanning the gap. In DNA, the CDR3 is TGTGCCAGCAGCCCGGGATCGGGGCCAGATGAGCAGTTCTTC. The encoded protein is CASSPGSGPDEQFF.

This clonotype has just a few counts. V and J are TRBV9 and TRBJ2-3; 9 positions match TRBD1. Trimming took 3 bases from V and 4 from J; bases not matched to a gene: 6. Per the germline V gene, CDR1 is SGDLS and CDR2 is YYNGEE. The CDR3 is made up of 15 amino acids. CDR3 coding DNA: TGTGCCAGCAGCGCGGACAGGGGAGGGGCAGATACGCAGTATTTT. Translation: CASSADRGGADTQYF.

This clonotype was detected a few times. The chain combines TRBV12-3 or TRBV12-4 with TRBJ2-7; TRBD1 or TRBD2 may be the D gene (5 bases each). Deletions cut 7 bases from V and 1 base from J, with 11 bases between. The CDR3 has 13 residues. The CDR3 region has the DNA TGTGCCAGCACCTGGGACGGATCCTACGAGCAGTACTTC. Its translation: CASTWDGSYEQYF.

This chain connects TRBV24-1 to TRBJ1-2; TRBD1 aligns across 9 bases. In germline, CDR1 is KGHDR, CDR2 SFDVKD. CDR3 length: 16 amino acids. After removal of 2 bases from V and 0 bases from J, the junction contained 3 bases not matched to a gene. CDR3 coding DNA: TGTGCCACCAGTGATTCGACAGGGGGAGCTAACTATGGCTACACCTTC. This sequence encodes CATSDSTGGANYGYTF.

This chain uses TRBV7-6 with TRBJ1-5; D might be TRBD1 (5 bases). CDR3 length: 17 residues. With 0 bases removed from V and 1 base from J, the gap between germline ends came to 13 bases. CDR1 is SGHVS and CDR2 is FNYEAQ in the germline V gene. The CDR3 DNA sequence: TGTGCCAGCAGCTTAGCTCTGCGGGGCCCGAGCAATCAGCCCCAGCATTTT. Encoded protein: CASSLALRGPSNQPQHF.

This clonotype was seen a single time. The CDR3 coding sequence is TGTGCCAGCAGCTGGACCACAGATACGCAGTATTTT. This encodes CASSWTTDTQYF. The genes are TRBV5-5 and TRBJ2-3; D remains unclear. V gave up 3 bases and J gave up 2 bases, with 4 bases separating them. The germline CDR1 and CDR2 sequences are SGHKS and YYEKEE (reference sequence). This CDR3 has 12 residues.

This clonotype was found a few times. The V and J genes are TRBV6-1 and TRBJ2-6; possibly TRBD2 for D (5 bases). The CDR3 consists of 15 residues. Germline V gene sequence: CDR1 MNHNS, CDR2 SASEGT. V lost 2 bases and J 2 bases, leaving 7 bases between the germline ends. In DNA, the CDR3 is TGTGCCAGCAGTGAACCGGGGACTGGGGCCAACGTCCTGACTTTC. It specifies CASSEPGTGANVLTF.

The chain is built from TRBV5-1 and TRBJ1-6, with D unresolved. Germline assignment: CDR1 SGHRS and CDR2 YFSETQ. V was cut by 0 bases and J by 16 bases, with 11 bases left in between. The CDR3 extends over 12 amino acids. The CDR3 coding sequence is TGCGCCAGCAGCTTGGCCGGGTTCCCGCTCCACTTT. Protein product: CASSLAGFPLHF. The variable domain in full, with the rest retrieved from reference TRBV5-1 and TRBJ1-6, is KAGVTQTPRYLIKTRGQQVTLSCSPISGHRSVSWYQQTPGQGLQFLFEYFSETQRNKGNFPGRFSGRQFSNSRSEMNVSTLELGDSALYLCASSLAGFPLHFGNGTRLTVT.

J is TRBJ2-1 and V is TRBV27, with TRBD2 matching 9 bases. The germline V gene encodes CDR1 MNHEY and CDR2 SMNVEV (reference sequence). This CDR3 is built from 15 residues. V lost 2 bases and J lost 5; bases outside the gene matches: 4. Written as DNA, the CDR3 is TGTGCCAGCAGTTTACTAGCGGGAAGGGACAATGAGCAGTTCTTC. Amino acid sequence: CASSLLAGRDNEQFF.

This rearrangement joins TRBV28 to TRBJ2-3; D might be TRBD2 (6 bases). V lost 8 bases and J 1 base, leaving 19 bases between the germline ends. The CDR3 length is 16 residues. Germline assignment: CDR1 MDHEN and CDR2 SYDVKM. The CDR3 sequence: CASVASPGGGTDTQYF. In nucleotides, the CDR3 is TGTGCCAGCGTTGCTAGCCCGGGCGGGGGCACAGATACGCAGTATTTT.

There are a few counts of this clonotype. This chain joins TRBV5-1 and TRBJ2-1; possibly TRBD2 for D (5 bases). The CDR3 has 14 residues. Germline CDR1 is SGHRS and CDR2 is YFSETQ. The germline V and J ends were trimmed by 2 bases and 6 bases, with 12 bases remaining between them. CDR3 region: CASSLSSRGNEQFF. The CDR3 nucleotides are TGCGCCAGCAGCTTAAGTTCTCGGGGCAATGAGCAGTTCTTC. Full variable domain (remainder filled in from reference TRBV5-1 and TRBJ2-1): KAGVTQTPRYLIKTRGQQVTLSCSPISGHRSVSWYQQTPGQGLQFLFEYFSETQRNKGNFPGRFSGRQFSNSRSEMNVSTLELGDSALYLCASSLSSRGNEQFFGPGTRLTVL.

The chain uses TRBV11-2 and TRBJ2-3, with D tentatively TRBD2 (5 bases). From germline, CDR1 is SGHAT and CDR2 FQNNGV. The CDR3 spans 15 residues. Trimming left V 5 bases short and J 0 bases short, with 12 bases between. The CDR3: CASSQVAYSTDTQYF. DNA for the CDR3: TGTGCCAGCAGCCAAGTAGCGTATAGCACAGATACGCAGTATTTT.

V is TRBV5-1 and J is TRBJ2-1; weak D call: TRBD2 (6 bases). The germline V gene has CDR1 SGHRS and CDR2 YFSETQ. This CDR3 is 17 amino acids long. The V end was cut by 0 bases, the J end by 0 bases, with 13 bases between. The CDR3 reads CASSLDSSASSYNEQFF. The CDR3 DNA sequence: TGCGCCAGCAGCTTGGATTCTAGCGCGAGCTCCTACAATGAGCAGTTCTTC.

This clonotype was found a few times. V and J are TRBV7-9 and TRBJ2-3, with 12 nucleotides matching TRBD1. The CDR3 is 13 amino acids. Losses at the gene ends were 8 bases for V and 6 bases for J; bases not matched to a gene: 3. CDR1 SEHNR and CDR2 FQNEAQ come from the germline V gene (reference sequence). CDR3 nucleotide sequence: TGTGCCAGCGGGACAGGGGGCTCGGATACGCAGTATTTT. It encodes CASGTGGSDTQYF.

V usage is TRBV12-3 or TRBV12-4 and J usage is TRBJ2-2; 7 bases align to TRBD2. Unmatched junction bases numbered 6, after V lost 6 bases and J lost 2 bases. This CDR3 is built from 15 residues. The CDR3 sequence is CASSRSGVNTGELFF. In nucleotides, the CDR3 is TGTGCCAGCAGCAGAAGCGGGGTAAACACCGGGGAGCTGTTTTTT.

This clonotype was counted only a few times. The chain joins TRBV20-1 to TRBJ2-7; 9 bases align to TRBD1. J was trimmed by 2 bases and V by 3 bases; bases with no gene match: 5. This CDR3 is 14 amino acids long. Per germline, CDR1 DFQATT and CDR2 SNEGSKA (reference sequence). The CDR3 loop reads CSARGQGKAYEQYF. In DNA, the CDR3 is TGCAGTGCTAGGGGACAGGGTAAAGCCTACGAGCAGTACTTC.

This clonotype was observed at least ten times. This chain links TRBV12-3 or TRBV12-4 with TRBJ2-1, with D tentatively TRBD2 (6 bases). The V and J ends lost 2 bases and 0 bases respectively, with 11 bases between them. This CDR3 region has 16 residues. The CDR3: CASSLIGGISYNEQFF. CDR3 nucleotides: TGTGCCAGCAGTTTAATCGGGGGAATCTCCTACAATGAGCAGTTCTTC.

The chain employs TRBV29-1 and TRBJ2-7; 7 bases align to TRBD1. The CDR3 is made up of 13 amino acids. Germline values: CDR1 SQVTM, CDR2 ANQGSEA. V trimming: 4 bases; J trimming: 3 bases; junction bases outside the gene matches: 6. CDR3 in DNA: TGCAGCGTTGCCGGGACAGCACTCTACGAGCAGTACTTC. Translated, it gives CSVAGTALYEQYF.

This clonotype was seen only a few times. The genes are TRBV7-2 and TRBJ2-7; 11 positions agree with TRBD1. The CDR3 contains 15 residues. V shed 5 bases and J 7 bases; nucleotides not matched to a gene: 10. The V gene's germline CDR1 is SGHTA and CDR2 FQGNSA. The CDR3 spells CASSTRDRGTWEQYF. For the CDR3, the DNA is TGTGCCAGCAGCACCCGGGACAGGGGGACTTGGGAGCAGTACTTC.

This clonotype was observed a handful of times. The V gene is TRBV12-3 or TRBV12-4, the J gene TRBJ1-6; D gene ambiguous. This CDR3 is 15 amino acids long. Trimming removed 7 bases at V and 7 bases at J, with 17 bases between. This CDR3 reads CASNPDNLANSPLHF. DNA of the CDR3: TGTGCCAGCAATCCTGACAATCTTGCGAATTCACCCCTCCACTTT.

The table lists this clonotype with many counts. The rearrangement uses TRBV5-1 and TRBJ2-1; 9 bases fit TRBD2. V was pared by 4 bases and J by 3 bases, with 17 bases of the junction left unmatched. CDR3 length equals 19 residues. CDR1 and CDR2 (germline): SGHRS, YFSETQ. Here the CDR3 DNA reads TGCGCCAGCAGCCTAAGGGCTAGCGGGGCGCTACAAATCTACAATGAGCAGTTCTTC. Amino acid sequence: CASSLRASGALQIYNEQFF. Combining the CDR3 with reference TRBV5-1 and TRBJ2-1 gives the whole variable domain KAGVTQTPRYLIKTRGQQVTLSCSPISGHRSVSWYQQTPGQGLQFLFEYFSETQRNKGNFPGRFSGRQFSNSRSEMNVSTLELGDSALYLCASSLRASGALQIYNEQFFGPGTRLTVL.